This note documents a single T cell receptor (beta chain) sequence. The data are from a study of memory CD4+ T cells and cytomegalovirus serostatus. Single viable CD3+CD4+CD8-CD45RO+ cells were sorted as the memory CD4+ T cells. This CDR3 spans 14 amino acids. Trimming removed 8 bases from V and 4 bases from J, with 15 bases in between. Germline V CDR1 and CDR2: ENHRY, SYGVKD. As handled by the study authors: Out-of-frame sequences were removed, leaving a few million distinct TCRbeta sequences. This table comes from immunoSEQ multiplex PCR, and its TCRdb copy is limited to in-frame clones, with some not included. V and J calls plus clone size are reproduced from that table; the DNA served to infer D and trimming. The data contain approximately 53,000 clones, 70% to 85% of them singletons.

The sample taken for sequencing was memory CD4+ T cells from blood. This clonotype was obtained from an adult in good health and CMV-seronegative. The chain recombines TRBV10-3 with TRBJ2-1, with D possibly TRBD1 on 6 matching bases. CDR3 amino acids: CAISLGQGYNEQFF. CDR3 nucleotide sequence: TGTGCCATCTCTCTAGGCCAGGGGTACAATGAGCAGTTCTTC.